The present T cell receptor (beta chain) was sequenced within a study of blood T cells in healthy people across ages. Study results and limitations: With naive T cell percentage, TCR beta diversity showed a strong correlation.

The length of the CDR3 is 14 residues. Remarks on this clonotype: The antigen remains undetermined. Because it lacks the conserved phenylalanine or tryptophan at the end, this CDR3 is likely a read error.

A J-beta primer mix and a sample-barcoded 5' primer were used in a second PCR of about 6 to 12 cycles. Sequencing recovered at least 3 million CDR3-containing paired-end reads from each sample. In TCRdb, the 5' RACE reads were re-called with MiXCR into one record per CDR3 protein. This sample carries around 800,000 distinct CDR3 sequences, about half of them seen once, and the ten largest clones take around 18%. This clonotype was obtained from a man older than 75 in good health. The chain employs TRBV12-3 or TRBV12-4 and TRBJ2-7; 7 bases match TRBD2. The better agreement between TRBJ2-5 and the DNA end casts doubt on the J call. The sample comprised blood. Here the CDR3 DNA reads TGTGCCAGCAGTGTAGTGGGGGGGACAGAGACCCAGTACTTA. It specifies CASSVVGGTETQYL.